What follows are 5 T cell receptor beta chains derived from one specimen sequenced in a study of blood T cell repertoires in COVID-19. The assay was immunoSEQ multiplex PCR, and TCRdb's table has in-frame clones only and misses some. The sample has more than 150,000 clones, 85% to 95% seen once. The source material was peripheral blood. All receptors derive from a man younger than 45 with COVID-19, enrolled during active disease.

The table lists this clone with a count of one. This sequence joins TRBV7-2 and TRBJ1-1; 8 bases fit TRBD1. The junction had 8 bases not matched to a gene; V was cut back by 1 base and J by 1 base. The CDR3 contains 17 residues. The germline V gene encodes CDR1 SGHTA and CDR2 FQGNSA. This CDR3 reads CASSLDPRGQRNTEAFF. CDR3 DNA: TGTGCCAGCAGCTTAGACCCCAGGGGGCAACGGAACACTGAAGCTTTCTTT.

The chain has TRBV6-5 and TRBJ1-2, with no clear D. Trimming left V 8 bases short and J 4 bases short, with 17 bases between. CDR3 length: 14 residues. Germline V CDR1 and CDR2: MNHEY, SVGAGI. In DNA, the CDR3 is TGTGCCAGCGGCGAGTCCCGGGTCACCTATGGCTACACCTTC. It is translated as CASGESRVTYGYTF.

J is TRBJ1-2 and V is TRBV19, with 7 bases lining up with TRBD1. The CDR3 sequence is 14 residues long. Germline V gene data show CDR1 as LNHDA and CDR2 as SQIVND (reference sequence). V dropped 7 bases and J dropped 0; count of bases not matched to a gene: 5. The CDR3 DNA is TGTGCCAGTACTGACAGGGACGCTAACTATGGCTACACCTTC. Protein product: CASTDRDANYGYTF.

The rearrangement joins TRBV11-2 to TRBJ2-1, with D possibly being TRBD1 (6 bases). Trimming shortened V by 8 bases and J by 7 bases, and 33 bases separated the two germline ends. The CDR3 loop spans 19 amino acids. CDR1 is SGHAT, CDR2 FQNNGV, per germline. The CDR3: CASSPQRAAGTRRGNEQFF. For the CDR3, the DNA is TGTGCCAGCTCCCCCCAAAGGGCCGCAGGTACAAGAAGGGGGAATGAGCAGTTCTTC.

This chain uses TRBV18 with TRBJ1-1; D ambiguous. The V end was cut by 3 bases, the J end by 3 bases, with 14 bases between. The CDR3 spans 15 residues. Per germline, CDR1 KGHSH and CDR2 LQKENI. The CDR3 DNA reads as TGTGCCAGCTCACCCCGGGAGGGCGCGGACACTGAAGCTTTCTTT. This encodes CASSPREGADTEAFF.